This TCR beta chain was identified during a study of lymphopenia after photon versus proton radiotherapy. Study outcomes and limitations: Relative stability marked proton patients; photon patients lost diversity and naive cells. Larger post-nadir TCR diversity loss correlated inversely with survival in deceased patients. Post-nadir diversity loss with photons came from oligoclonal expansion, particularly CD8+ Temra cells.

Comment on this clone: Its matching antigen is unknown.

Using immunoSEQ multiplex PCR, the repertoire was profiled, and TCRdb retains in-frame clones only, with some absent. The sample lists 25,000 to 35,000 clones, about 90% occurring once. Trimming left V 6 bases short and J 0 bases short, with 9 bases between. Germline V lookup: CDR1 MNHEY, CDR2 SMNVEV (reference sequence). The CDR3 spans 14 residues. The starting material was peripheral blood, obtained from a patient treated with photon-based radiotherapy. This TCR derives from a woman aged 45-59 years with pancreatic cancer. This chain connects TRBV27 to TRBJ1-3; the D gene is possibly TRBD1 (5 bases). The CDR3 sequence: CASSRVPSGNTIYF. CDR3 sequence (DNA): TGTGCCAGCAGCAGGGTCCCCTCTGGAAACACCATATATTTT.